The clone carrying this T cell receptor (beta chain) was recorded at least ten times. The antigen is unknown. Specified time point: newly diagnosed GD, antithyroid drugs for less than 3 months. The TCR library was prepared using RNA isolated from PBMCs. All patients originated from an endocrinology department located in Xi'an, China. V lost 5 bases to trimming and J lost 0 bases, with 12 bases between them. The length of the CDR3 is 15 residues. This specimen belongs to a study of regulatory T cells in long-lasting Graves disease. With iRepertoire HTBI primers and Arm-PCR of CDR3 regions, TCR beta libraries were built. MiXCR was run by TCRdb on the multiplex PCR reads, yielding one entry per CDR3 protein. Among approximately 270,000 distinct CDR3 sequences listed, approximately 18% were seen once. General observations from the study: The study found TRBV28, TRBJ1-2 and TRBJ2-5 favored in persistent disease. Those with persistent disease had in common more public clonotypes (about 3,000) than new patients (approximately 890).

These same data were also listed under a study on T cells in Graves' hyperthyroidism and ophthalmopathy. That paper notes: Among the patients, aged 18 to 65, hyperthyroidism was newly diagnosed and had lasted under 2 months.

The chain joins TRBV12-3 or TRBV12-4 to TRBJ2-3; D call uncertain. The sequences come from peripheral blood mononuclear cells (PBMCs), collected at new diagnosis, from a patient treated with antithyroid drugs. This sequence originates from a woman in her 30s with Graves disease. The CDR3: CASSALHPSTDTQYF. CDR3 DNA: TGTGCCAGCAGTGCACTACATCCAAGCACAGATACGCAGTATTTT.